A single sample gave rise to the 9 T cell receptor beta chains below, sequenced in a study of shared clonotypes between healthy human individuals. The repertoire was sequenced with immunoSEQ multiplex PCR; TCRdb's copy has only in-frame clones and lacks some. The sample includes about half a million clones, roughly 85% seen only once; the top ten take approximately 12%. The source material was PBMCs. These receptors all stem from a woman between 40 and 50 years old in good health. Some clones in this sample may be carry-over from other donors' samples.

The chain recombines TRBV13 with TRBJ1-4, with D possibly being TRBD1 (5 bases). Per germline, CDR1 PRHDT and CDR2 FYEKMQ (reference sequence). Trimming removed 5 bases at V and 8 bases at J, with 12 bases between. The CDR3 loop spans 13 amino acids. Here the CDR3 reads CASSPAQAEKLFF. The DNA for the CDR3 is TGTGCCAGCAGCCCCGCACAGGCCGAAAAACTGTTTTTT.

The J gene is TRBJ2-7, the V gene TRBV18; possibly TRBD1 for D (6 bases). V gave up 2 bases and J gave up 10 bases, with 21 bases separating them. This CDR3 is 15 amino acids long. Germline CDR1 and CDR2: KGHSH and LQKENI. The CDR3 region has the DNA TGTGCCAGCTCACCAAAGGCGGACAGTAGCATCGATCAGTACTTC. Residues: CASSPKADSSIDQYF. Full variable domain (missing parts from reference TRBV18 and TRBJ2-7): NAGVMQNPRHLVRRRGQEARLRCSPMKGHSHVYWYRQLPEEGLKFMVYLQKENIIDESGMPKERFSAEFPKEGPSILRIQQVVRGDSAAYFCASSPKADSSIDQYFGPGTRLTVT.

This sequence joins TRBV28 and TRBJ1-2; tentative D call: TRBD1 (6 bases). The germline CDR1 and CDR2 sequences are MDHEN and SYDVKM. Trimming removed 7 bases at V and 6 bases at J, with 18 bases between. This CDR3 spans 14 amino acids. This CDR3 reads CASNIPGTPDGYTF. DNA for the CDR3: TGTGCCAGCAACATCCCGGGGACACCCGATGGCTACACCTTC.

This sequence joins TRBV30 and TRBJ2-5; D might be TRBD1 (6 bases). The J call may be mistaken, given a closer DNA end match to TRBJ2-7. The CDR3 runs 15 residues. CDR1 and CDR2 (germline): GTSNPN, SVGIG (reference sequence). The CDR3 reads CAWSLDSRPSYEQYF. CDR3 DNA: TGTGCCTGGAGTCTGGACAGCCGCCCGTCCTACGAGCAGTACTTC.

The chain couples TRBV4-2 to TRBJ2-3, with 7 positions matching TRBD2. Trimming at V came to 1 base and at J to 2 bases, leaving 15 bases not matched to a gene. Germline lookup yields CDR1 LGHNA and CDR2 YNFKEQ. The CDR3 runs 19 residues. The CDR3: CASSQAKGFSGGSTDTQYF. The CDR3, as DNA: TGTGCCAGCAGCCAAGCCAAGGGGTTCTCGGGAGGATCCACAGATACGCAGTATTTT.

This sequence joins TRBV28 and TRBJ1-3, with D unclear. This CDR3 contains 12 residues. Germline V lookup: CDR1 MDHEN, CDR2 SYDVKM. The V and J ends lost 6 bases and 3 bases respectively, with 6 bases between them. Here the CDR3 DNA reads TGTGCCAGCAGACCCAATGGAAACACCATATATTTT. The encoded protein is CASRPNGNTIYF.

The CDR3 region has the DNA TGTGCCAGCAGCCAAGATGCCCTAGCGGGGGCCTACGAGCAGTACTTC. Protein sequence: CASSQDALAGAYEQYF. The genes are TRBV4-2 and TRBJ2-7, with 10 bases fitting TRBD2. V dropped 0 bases and J dropped 2; count of bases not matched to a gene: 4. CDR3 length equals 16 residues. CDR1 and CDR2 from the germline V gene are LGHNA and YNFKEQ.

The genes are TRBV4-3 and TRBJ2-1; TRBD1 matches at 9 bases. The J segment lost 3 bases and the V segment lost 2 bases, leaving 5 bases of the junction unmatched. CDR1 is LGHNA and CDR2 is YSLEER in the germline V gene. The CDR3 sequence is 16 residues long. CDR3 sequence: CASSQTTGGNYNEQFF. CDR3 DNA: TGCGCCAGCAGCCAAACGACAGGGGGTAACTACAATGAGCAGTTCTTC.

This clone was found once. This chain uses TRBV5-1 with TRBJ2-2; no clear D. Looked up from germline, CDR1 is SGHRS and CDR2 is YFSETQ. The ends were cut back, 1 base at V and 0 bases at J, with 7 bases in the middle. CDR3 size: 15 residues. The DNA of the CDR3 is TGCGCCAGCAGCTTGAGGTCCGCGAACACCGGGGAGCTGTTTTTT. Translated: CASSLRSANTGELFF.